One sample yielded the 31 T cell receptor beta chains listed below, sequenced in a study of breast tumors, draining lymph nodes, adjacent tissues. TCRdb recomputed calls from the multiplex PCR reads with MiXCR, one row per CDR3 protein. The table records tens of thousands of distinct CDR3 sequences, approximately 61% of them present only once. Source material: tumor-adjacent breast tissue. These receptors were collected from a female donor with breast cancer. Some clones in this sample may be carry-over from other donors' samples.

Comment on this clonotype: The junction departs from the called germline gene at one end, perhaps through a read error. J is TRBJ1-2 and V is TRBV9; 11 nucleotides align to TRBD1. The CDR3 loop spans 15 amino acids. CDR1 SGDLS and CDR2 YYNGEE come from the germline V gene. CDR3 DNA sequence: TGTGCCAGCAGCGCCCCGGACAGGGGGCGTAGGGGCTCCACCTTC. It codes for CASSAPDRGRRGSTF.

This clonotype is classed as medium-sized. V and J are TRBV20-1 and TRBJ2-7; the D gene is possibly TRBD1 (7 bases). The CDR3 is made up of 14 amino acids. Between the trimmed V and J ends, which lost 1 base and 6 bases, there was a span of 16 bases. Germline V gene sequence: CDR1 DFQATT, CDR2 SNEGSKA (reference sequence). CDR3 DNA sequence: TGCAGTGCTAGAGGCAGGGGGGTTTACGGCGAGCAGTACTTC. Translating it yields CSARGRGVYGEQYF.

This chain's CDR3 is CASSMGIGAGEKLFF. The CDR3 nucleotides are TGTGCCAGTAGTATGGGGATCGGGGCAGGAGAAAAACTGTTTTTT. The chain is built from TRBV19 and TRBJ1-4; D is possibly TRBD1 (5 bases). V was trimmed by 3 bases and J by 8 bases, leaving 16 bases between them. The CDR3 runs 15 residues. Per germline, CDR1 LNHDA and CDR2 SQIVND (reference sequence).

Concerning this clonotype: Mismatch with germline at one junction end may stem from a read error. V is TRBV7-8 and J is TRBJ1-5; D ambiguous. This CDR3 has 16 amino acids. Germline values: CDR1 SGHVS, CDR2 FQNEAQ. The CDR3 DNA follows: TGCGCCAGCAGCCAAGATGTGGCGGATAGCAATCAGCCCCAGCATTTT. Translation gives CASSQDVADSNQPQHF.

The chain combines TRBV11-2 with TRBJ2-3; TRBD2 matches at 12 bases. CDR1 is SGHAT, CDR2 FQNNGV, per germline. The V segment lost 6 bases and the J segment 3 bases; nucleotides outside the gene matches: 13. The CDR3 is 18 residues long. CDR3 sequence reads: CASSLRGLAGSRTDTQYF. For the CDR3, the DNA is TGTGCCAGCAGTCTTCGGGGACTAGCGGGTAGTCGGACAGATACGCAGTATTTT.

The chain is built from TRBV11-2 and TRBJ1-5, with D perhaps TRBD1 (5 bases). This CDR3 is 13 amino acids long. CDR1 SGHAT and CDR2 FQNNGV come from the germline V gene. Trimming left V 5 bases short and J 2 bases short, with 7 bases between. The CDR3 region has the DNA TGTGCCAGCAGCGCACAGGGCAATCAGCCCCAGCATTTT. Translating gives CASSAQGNQPQHF. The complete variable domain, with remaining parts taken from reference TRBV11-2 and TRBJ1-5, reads EAGVAQSPRYKIIEKRQSVAFWCNPISGHATLYWYQQILGQGPKLLIQFQNNGVVDDSQLPKDRFSAERLKGVDSTLKIQPAKLEDSAVYLCASSAQGNQPQHFGDGTRLSIL.

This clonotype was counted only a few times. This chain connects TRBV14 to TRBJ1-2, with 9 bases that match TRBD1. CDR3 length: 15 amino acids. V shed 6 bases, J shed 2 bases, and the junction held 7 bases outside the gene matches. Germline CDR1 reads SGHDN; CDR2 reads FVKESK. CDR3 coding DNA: TGTGCCAGCAGAGATACCGGGACAGGGAACTATGGCTACACCTTC. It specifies CASRDTGTGNYGYTF. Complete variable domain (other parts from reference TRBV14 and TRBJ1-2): EAGVTQFPSHSVIEKGQTVTLRCDPISGHDNLYWYRRVMGKEIKFLLHFVKESKQDESGMPNNRFLAERTGGTYSTLKVQPAELEDSGVYFCASRDTGTGNYGYTFGSGTRLTVV.

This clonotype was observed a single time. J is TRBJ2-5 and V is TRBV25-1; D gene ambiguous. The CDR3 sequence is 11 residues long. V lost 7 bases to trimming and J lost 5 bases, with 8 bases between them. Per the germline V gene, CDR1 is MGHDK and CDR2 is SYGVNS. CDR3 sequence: CASTPGETQYF. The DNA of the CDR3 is TGTGCCAGCACCCCCGGGGAGACCCAGTACTTC.

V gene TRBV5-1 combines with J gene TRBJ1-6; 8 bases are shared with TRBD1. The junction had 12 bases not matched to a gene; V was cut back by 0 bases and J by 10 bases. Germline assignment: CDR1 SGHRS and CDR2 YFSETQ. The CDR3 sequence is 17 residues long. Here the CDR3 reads CASSLGDSDRVLSPLHF. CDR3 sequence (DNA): TGCGCCAGCAGCTTGGGGGATTCGGACAGGGTTTTGTCACCCCTCCACTTT.

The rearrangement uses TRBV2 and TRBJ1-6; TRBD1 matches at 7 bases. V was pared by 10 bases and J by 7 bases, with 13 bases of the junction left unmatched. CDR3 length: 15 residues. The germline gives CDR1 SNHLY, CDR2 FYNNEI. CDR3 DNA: TGTGCCAACTCGCGGGCTGAGGGGGCGAATTCACCCCTCCACTTT. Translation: CANSRAEGANSPLHF.

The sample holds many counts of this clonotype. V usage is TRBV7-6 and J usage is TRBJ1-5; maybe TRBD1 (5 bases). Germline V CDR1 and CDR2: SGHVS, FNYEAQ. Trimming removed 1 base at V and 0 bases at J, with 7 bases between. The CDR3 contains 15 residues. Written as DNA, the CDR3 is TGTGCCAGCAGCTTAGGGGGCACTAGCAATCAGCCCCAGCATTTT. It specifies CASSLGGTSNQPQHF.

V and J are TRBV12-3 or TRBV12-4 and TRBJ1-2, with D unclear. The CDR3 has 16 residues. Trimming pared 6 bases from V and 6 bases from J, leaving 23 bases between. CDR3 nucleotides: TGTGCCAGCAGCCCCCGGATGGGAGGGAATTCCAATGGCTACACCTTC. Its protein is CASSPRMGGNSNGYTF.

CDR3 bases: TGTGCCACCCTAGCGGGAGGGTCCACAGATACGCAGTATTTT. It specifies CATLAGGSTDTQYF. The rearrangement links TRBV15 to TRBJ2-3; 12 bases agree with TRBD2. V lost 8 bases and J lost 2; bases outside the gene matches: 2. The CDR3 length is 14 residues. CDR1 is LNHNV, CDR2 YYDKDF, per germline (reference sequence). Drawing the rest from reference TRBV15 and TRBJ2-3, the complete variable domain is DAMVIQNPRYQVTQFGKPVTLSCSQTLNHNVMYWYQQKSSQAPKLLFHYYDKDFNNEADTPDNFQSRRPNTSFCFLDIRSPGLGDTAMYLCATLAGGSTDTQYFGPGTRLTVL.

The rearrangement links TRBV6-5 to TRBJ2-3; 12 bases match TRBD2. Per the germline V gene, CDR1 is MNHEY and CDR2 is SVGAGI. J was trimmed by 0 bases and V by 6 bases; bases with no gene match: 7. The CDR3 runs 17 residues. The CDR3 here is CASRRPGTSGSTDTQYF. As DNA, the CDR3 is TGTGCCAGCAGACGCCCCGGGACTAGCGGGAGCACAGATACGCAGTATTTT.

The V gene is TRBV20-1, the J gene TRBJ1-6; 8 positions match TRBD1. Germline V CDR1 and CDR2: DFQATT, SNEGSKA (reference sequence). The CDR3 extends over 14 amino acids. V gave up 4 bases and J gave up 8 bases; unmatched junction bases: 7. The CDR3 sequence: CSATSGQGDSPLHF. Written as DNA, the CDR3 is TGCAGTGCTACGTCTGGACAGGGAGATTCACCCCTCCACTTT.

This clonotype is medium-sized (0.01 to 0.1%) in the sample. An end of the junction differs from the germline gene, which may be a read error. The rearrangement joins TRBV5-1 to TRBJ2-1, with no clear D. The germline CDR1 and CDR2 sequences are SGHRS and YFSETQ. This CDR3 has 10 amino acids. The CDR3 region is CASSLTPWLF. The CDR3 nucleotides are TGCGCCAGCAGCTTGACCCCGTGGCTGTTC. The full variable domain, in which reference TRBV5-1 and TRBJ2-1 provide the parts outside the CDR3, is KAGVTQTPRYLIKTRGQQVTLSCSPISGHRSVSWYQQTPGQGLQFLFEYFSETQRNKGNFPGRFSGRQFSNSRSEMNVSTLELGDSALYLCASSLTPWLFGPGTRLTVL.

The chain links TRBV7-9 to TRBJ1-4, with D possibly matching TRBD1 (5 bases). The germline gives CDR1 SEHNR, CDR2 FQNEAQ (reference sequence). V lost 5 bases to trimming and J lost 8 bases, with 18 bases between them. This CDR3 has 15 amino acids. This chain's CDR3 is CASSVNAGPGEKLFF. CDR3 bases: TGTGCCAGCAGCGTCAACGCGGGACCCGGAGAAAAACTGTTTTTT. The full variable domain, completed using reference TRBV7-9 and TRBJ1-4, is DTGVSQNPRHKITKRGQNVTFRCDPISEHNRLYWYRQTLGQGPEFLTYFQNEAQLEKSRLLSDRFSAERPKGSFSTLEIQRTEQGDSAMYLCASSVNAGPGEKLFFGSGTQLSVL.

The CDR3 nucleotides read TGTGCCAGCAGTACCCCGGGACTCCTACGGGAGACCCAGTACTTC. Translation: CASSTPGLLRETQYF. The chain combines TRBV7-9 with TRBJ2-5, with D perhaps TRBD2 (6 bases). V dropped 6 bases and J dropped 5 bases, with 19 bases sitting between them. This CDR3 contains 15 residues. Germline V gene sequence: CDR1 SEHNR, CDR2 FQNEAQ (reference sequence).

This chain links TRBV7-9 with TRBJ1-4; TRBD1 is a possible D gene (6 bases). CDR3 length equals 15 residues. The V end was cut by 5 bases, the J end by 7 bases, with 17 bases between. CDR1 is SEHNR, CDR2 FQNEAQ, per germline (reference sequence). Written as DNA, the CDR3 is TGTGCCAGCAGCCCCGTGGGGGGGCTAAGTGAAAAACTGTTTTTT. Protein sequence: CASSPVGGLSEKLFF.

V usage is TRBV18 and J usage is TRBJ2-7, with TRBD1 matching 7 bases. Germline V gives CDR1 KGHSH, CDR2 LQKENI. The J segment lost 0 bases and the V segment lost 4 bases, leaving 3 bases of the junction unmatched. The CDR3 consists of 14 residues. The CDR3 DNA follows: TGTGCCAGCTCACTACAGGGGAGCTCCTACGAGCAGTACTTC. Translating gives CASSLQGSSYEQYF.

As DNA, the CDR3 is TGCAGTGCTAGAGATTTCCAGGGAGGGGACGAGCAGTACTTC. Translated: CSARDFQGGDEQYF. The genes are TRBV20-1 and TRBJ2-7, with 7 bases lining up with TRBD2. V dropped 0 bases and J dropped 5; count of bases not matched to a gene: 7. This CDR3 region has 14 residues. CDR1 DFQATT and CDR2 SNEGSKA come from the germline V gene (reference sequence).

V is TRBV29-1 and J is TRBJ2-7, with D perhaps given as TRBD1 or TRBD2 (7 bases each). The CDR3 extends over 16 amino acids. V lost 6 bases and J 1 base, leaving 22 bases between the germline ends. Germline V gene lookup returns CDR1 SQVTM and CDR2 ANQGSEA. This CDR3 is CSVIGEGAAPSYEQYF. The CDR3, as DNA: TGCAGCGTCATAGGGGAGGGGGCAGCCCCTTCCTACGAGCAGTACTTC.

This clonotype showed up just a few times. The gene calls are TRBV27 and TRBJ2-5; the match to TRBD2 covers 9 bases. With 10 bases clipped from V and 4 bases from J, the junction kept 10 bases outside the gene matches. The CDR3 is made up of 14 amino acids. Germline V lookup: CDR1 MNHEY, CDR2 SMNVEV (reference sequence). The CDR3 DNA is TGTGCCACCCGACTTCTAGCGGGGAGAGAGACCCAGTACTTC. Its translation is CATRLLAGRETQYF.

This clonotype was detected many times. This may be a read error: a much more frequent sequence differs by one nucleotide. In DNA, the CDR3 is TGTGCCAGCAGCTTAAGACTAGATTCCTACAATGAGCCGTTCTTC. This gives the protein CASSLRLDSYNEPFF. This sequence joins TRBV9 and TRBJ2-1; tentative D call: TRBD2 (6 bases). CDR1 SGDLS and CDR2 YYNGEE come from the germline V gene. The CDR3 is made up of 15 amino acids.

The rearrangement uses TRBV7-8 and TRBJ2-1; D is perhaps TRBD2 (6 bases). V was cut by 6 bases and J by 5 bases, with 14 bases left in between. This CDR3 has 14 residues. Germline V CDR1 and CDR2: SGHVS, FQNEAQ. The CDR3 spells CASRSSVLHNEQFF. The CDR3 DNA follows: TGTGCCAGCAGATCTAGCGTACTCCACAATGAGCAGTTCTTC.

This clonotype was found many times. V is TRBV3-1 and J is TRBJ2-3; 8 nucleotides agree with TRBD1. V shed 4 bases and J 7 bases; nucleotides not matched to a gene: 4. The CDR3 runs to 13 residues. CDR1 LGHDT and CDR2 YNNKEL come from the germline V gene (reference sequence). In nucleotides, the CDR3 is TGTGCCAGCAGCCTGGGACAGGCGAATACGCAGTATTTT. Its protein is CASSLGQANTQYF.

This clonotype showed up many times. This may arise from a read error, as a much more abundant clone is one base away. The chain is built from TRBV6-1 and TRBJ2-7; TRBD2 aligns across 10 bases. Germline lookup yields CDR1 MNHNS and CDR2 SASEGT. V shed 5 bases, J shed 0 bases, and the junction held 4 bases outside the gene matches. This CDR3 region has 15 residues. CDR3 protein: CASSQERGGSYEQYF. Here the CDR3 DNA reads TGTGCCAGCAGTCAAGAGCGGGGGGGCTCCTACGAGCAGTACTTC.

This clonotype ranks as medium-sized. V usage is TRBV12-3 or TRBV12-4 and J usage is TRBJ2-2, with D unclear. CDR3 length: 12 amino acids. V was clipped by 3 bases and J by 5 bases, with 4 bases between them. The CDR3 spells CASSFETGELFF. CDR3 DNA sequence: TGTGCCAGCAGTTTCGAGACCGGGGAGCTGTTTTTT.

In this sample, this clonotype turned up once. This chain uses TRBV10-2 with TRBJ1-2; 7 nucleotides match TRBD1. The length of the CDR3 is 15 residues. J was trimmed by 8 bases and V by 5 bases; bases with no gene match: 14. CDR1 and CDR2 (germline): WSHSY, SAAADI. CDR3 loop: CASSRLDRDAEGYTF. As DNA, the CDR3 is TGCGCCAGCAGTAGACTAGACAGGGACGCAGAAGGCTACACCTTC.

CDR3: CASSLVAGSLVSGNTIYF. The CDR3 nucleotides are TGTGCCAGCAGCTTAGTGGCCGGTTCCCTAGTCTCTGGAAACACCATATATTTT. The rearrangement links TRBV11-2 to TRBJ1-3; D is uncertain. V was clipped by 1 base and J by 0 bases, with 16 bases between them. CDR3 length equals 18 residues. The germline gives CDR1 SGHAT, CDR2 FQNNGV.

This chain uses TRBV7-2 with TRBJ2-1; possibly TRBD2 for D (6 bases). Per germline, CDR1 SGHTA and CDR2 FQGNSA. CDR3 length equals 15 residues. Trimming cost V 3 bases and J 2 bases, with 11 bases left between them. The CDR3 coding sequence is TGTGCCAGCAGCTTTGGAGGAGGGCCCTACAATGAGCAGTTCTTC. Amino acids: CASSFGGGPYNEQFF.